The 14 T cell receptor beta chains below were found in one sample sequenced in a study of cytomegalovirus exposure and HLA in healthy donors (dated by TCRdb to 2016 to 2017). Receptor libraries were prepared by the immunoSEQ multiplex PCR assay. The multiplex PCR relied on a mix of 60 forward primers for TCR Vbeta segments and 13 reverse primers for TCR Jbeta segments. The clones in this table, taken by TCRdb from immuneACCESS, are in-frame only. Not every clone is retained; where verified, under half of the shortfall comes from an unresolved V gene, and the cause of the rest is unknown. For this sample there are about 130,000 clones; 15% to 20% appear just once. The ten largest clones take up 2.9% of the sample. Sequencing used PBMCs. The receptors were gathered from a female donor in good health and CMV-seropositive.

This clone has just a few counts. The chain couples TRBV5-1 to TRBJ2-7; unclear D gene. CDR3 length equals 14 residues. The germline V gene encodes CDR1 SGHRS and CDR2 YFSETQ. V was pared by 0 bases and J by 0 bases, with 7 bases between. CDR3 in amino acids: CASSLGATSYEQYF. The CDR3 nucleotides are TGCGCCAGCAGCTTGGGAGCGACCTCCTACGAGCAGTACTTC.

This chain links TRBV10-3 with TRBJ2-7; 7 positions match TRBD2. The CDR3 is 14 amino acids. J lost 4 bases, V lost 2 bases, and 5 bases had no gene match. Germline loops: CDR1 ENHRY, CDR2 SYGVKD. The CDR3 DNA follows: TGTGCCATCAGTGAGGGCGGGGGAAGATACGAGCAGTACTTC. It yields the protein CAISEGGGRYEQYF.

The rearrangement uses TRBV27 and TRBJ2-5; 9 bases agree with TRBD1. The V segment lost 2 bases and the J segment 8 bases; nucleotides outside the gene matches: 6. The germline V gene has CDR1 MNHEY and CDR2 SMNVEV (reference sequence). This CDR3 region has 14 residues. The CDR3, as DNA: TGTGCCAGCAGTTTAACCCAGGGACAGGGTACCCAGTACTTC. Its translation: CASSLTQGQGTQYF.

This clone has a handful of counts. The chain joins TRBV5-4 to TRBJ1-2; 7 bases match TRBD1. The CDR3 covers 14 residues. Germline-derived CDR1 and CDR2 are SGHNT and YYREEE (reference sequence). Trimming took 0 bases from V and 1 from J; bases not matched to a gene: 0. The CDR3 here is CASSLAGGNYGYTF. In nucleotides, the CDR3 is TGTGCCAGCAGCTTGGCAGGGGGTAACTATGGCTACACCTTC.

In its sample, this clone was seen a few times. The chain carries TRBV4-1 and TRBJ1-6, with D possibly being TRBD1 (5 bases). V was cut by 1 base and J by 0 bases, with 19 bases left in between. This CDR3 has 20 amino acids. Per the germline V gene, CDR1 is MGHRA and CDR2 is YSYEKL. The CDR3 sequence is CASSQGAPGLLSSYNSPLHF. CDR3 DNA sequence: TGCGCCAGCAGCCAAGGAGCGCCGGGACTCCTGAGCTCCTATAATTCACCCCTCCACTTT.

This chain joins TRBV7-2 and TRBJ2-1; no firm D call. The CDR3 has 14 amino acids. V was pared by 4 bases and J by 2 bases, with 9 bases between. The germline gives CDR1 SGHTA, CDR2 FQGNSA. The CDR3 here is CASSYSTPYNEQFF. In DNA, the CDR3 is TGTGCCAGCAGCTATAGTACCCCCTACAATGAGCAGTTCTTC.

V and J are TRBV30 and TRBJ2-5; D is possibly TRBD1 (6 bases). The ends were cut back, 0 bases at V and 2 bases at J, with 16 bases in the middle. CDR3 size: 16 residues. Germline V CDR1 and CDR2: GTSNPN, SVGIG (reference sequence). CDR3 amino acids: CAWSVVIGGVQETQYF. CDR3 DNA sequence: TGTGCCTGGAGTGTAGTAATAGGGGGTGTTCAAGAGACCCAGTACTTC.

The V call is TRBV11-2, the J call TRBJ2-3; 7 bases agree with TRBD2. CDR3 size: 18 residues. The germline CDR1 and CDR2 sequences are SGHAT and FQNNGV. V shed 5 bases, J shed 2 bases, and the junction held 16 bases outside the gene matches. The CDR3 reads CASSLLGGRGRDTDTQYF. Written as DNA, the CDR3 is TGTGCCAGCAGCCTCCTCGGGGGGAGGGGCAGGGACACAGATACGCAGTATTTT.

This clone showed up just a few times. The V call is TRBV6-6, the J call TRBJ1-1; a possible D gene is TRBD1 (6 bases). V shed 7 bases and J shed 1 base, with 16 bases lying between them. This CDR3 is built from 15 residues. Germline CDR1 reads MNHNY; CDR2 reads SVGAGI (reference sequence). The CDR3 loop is CASTFTGFGNTEAFF. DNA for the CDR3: TGTGCCAGCACCTTCACAGGGTTTGGGAACACTGAAGCTTTCTTT.

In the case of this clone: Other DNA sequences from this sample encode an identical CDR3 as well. The CDR3 coding sequence is TGTGCCAGCAGCGTCGGGTCCCCAGATACGCAGTATTTT. This gives the protein CASSVGSPDTQYF. This chain links TRBV9 with TRBJ2-3; D gene ambiguous. The germline V and J ends were trimmed by 2 bases and 4 bases, with 8 bases remaining between them. This CDR3 is 13 amino acids long. Germline lookup yields CDR1 SGDLS and CDR2 YYNGEE.

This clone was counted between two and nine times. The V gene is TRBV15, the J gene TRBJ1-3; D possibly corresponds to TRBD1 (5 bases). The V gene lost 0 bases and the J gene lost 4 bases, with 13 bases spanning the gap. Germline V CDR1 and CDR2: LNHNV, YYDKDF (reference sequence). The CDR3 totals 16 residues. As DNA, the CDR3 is TGTGCCACCAGCAGAGATCGGTCAGGGTTGGGAAACACCATATATTTT. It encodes CATSRDRSGLGNTIYF.

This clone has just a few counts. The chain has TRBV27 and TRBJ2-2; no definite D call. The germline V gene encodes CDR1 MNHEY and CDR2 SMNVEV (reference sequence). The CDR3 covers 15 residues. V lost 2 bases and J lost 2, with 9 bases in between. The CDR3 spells CASSLRPGNTGELFF. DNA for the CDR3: TGTGCCAGCAGTTTAAGGCCAGGAAACACCGGGGAGCTGTTTTTT.

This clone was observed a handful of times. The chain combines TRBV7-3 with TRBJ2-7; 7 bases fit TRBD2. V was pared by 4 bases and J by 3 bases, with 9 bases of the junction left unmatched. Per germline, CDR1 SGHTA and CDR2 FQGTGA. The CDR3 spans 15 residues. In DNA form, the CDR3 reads TGTGCCAGCAGCTACCGAGCGGGAACTCACTACGAGCAGTACTTC. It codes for CASSYRAGTHYEQYF.

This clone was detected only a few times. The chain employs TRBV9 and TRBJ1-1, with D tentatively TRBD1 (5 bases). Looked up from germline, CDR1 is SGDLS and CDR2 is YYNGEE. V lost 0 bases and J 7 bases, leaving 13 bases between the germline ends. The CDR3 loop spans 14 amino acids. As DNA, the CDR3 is TGTGCCAGCAGCGTAGGACCTGGGGGGGATGAAGCTTTCTTT. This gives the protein CASSVGPGGDEAFF.